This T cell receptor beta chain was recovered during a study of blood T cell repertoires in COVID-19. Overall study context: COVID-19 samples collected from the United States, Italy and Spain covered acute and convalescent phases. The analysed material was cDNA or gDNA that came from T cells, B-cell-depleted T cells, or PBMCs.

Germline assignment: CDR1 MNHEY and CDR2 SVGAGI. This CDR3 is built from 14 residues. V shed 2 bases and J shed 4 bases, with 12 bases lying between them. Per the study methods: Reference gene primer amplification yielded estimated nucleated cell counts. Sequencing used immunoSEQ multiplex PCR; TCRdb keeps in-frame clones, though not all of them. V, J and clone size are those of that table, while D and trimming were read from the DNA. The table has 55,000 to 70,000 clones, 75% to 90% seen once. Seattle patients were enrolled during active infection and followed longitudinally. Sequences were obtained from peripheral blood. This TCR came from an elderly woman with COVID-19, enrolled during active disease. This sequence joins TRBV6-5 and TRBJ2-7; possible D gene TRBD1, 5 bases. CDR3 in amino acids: CASSYGTGGYEQYF. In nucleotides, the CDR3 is TGTGCCAGCAGTTACGGCACAGGTGGGTACGAGCAGTACTTC.